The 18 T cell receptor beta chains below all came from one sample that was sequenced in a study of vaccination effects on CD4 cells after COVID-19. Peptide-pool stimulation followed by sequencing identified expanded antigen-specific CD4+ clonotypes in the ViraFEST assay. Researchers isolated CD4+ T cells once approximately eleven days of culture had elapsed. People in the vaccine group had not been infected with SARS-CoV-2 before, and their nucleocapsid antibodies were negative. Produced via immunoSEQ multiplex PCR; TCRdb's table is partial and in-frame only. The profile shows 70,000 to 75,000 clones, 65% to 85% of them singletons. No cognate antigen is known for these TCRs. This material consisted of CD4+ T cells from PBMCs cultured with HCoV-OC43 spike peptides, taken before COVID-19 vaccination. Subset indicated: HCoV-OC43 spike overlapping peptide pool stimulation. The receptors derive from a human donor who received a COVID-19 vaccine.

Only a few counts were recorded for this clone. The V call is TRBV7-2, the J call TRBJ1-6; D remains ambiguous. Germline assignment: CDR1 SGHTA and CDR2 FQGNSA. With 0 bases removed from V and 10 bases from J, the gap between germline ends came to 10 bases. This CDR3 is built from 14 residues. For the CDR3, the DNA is TGTGCCAGCAGCTTAGCTGGGGTTCGGTCACCCCTCCACTTT. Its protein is CASSLAGVRSPLHF.

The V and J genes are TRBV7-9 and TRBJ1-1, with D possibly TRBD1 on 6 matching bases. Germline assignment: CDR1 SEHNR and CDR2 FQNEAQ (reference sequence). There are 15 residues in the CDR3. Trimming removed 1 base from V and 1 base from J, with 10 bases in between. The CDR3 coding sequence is TGTGCCAGCAGCTTAGAGACAGGAGGGAACACTGAAGCTTTCTTT. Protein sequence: CASSLETGGNTEAFF.

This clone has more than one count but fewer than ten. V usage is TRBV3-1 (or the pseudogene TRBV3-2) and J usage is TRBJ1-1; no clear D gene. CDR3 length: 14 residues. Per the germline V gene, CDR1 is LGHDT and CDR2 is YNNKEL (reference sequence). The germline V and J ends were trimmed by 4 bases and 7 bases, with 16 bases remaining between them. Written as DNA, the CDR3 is TGTGCCAGCAGCCTAAAAGGTCAGCTTCGTGAAGCTTTCTTT. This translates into CASSLKGQLREAFF.

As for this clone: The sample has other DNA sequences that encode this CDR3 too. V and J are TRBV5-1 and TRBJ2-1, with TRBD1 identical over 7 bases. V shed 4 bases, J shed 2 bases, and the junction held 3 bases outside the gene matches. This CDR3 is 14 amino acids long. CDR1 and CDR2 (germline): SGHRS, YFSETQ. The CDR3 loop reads CASSLQGTYNEQFF. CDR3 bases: TGCGCCAGCAGCCTACAGGGGACCTACAATGAGCAGTTCTTC.

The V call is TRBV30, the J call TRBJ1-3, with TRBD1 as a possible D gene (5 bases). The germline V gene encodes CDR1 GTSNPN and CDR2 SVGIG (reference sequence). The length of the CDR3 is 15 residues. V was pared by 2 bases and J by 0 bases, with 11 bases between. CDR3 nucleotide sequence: TGTGCCTGGAGTCGACAGCTCGCCTCTGGAAACACCATATATTTT. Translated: CAWSRQLASGNTIYF.

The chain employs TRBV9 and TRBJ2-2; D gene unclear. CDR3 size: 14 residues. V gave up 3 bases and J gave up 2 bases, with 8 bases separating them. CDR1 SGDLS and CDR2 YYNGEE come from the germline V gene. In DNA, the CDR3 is TGTGCCAGCAGCGGGGTAATTAACACCGGGGAGCTGTTTTTT. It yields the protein CASSGVINTGELFF.

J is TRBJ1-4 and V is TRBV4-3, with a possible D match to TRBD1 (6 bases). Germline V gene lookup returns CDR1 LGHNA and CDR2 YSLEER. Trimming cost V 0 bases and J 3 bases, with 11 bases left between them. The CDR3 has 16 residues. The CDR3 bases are TGCGCCAGCAGCCAAGACGGTAACAGGGCTAATGAAAAACTGTTTTTT. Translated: CASSQDGNRANEKLFF.

The CDR3 spells CASSLHLGGTGGNSPLHF. The CDR3 bases are TGCGCCAGCAGCTTGCATCTCGGCGGGACAGGGGGGAATTCACCCCTCCACTTT. J is TRBJ1-6 and V is TRBV5-1; 11 bases align to TRBD1. The CDR3 runs 18 residues. The germline V gene has CDR1 SGHRS and CDR2 YFSETQ. V was pared by 1 base and J by 7 bases, with 10 bases of the junction left unmatched.

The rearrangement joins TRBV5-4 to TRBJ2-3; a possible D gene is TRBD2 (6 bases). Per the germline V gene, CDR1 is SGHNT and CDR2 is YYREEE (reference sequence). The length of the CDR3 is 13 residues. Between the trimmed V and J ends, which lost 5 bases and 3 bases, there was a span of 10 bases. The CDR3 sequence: CASRGGVTDTQYF. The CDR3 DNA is TGTGCCAGCAGAGGCGGGGTTACAGATACGCAGTATTTT.

DNA of the CDR3: TGTGCCAGCAGTGGACGGGGCGGGCTTCTGGTCTATGGCTACACCTTC. Protein product: CASSGRGGLLVYGYTF. V usage is TRBV2 and J usage is TRBJ1-2, with TRBD1 as a possible D gene (5 bases). CDR3 length: 16 residues. Trimming removed 4 bases from V and 4 bases from J, with 19 bases in between. The germline V gene has CDR1 SNHLY and CDR2 FYNNEI.

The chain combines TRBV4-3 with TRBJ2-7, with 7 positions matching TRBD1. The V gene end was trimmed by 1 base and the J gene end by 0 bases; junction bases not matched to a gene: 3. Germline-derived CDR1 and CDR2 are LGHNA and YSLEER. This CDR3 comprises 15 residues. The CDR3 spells CASSQGTGISYEQYV. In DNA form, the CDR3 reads TGCGCCAGCAGCCAAGGGACAGGAATCTCCTACGAGCAGTACGTC.

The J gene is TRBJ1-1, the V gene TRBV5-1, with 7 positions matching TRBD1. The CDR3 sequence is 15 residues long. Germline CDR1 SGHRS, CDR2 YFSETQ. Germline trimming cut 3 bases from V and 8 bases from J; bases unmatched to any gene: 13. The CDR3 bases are TGCGCCAGCAGCTCTTATGGAATCGGACAGGAAGAAGCTTTCTTT. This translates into CASSSYGIGQEEAFF.

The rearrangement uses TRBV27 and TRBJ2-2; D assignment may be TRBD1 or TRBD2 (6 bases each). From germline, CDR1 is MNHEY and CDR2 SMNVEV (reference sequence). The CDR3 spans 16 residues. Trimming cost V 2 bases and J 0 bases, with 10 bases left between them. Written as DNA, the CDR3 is TGTGCCAGCAGTTTAAGGGGGGTATCGAACACCGGGGAGCTGTTTTTT. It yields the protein CASSLRGVSNTGELFF.

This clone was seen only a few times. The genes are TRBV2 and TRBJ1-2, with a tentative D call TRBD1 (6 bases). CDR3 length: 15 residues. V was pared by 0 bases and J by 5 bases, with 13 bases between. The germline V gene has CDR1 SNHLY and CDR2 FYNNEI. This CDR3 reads CASSEAQGLFYGYTF. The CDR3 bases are TGTGCCAGCAGTGAAGCACAGGGCCTGTTTTATGGCTACACCTTC.

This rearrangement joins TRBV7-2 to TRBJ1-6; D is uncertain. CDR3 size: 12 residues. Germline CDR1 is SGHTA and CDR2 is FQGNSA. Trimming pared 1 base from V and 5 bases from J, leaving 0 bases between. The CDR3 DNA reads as TGTGCCAGCAGCTTAGATAATTCACCCCTCCACTTT. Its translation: CASSLDNSPLHF. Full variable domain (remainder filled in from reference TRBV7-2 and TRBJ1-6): GAGVSQSPSNKVTEKGKDVELRCDPISGHTALYWYRQSLGQGLEFLIYFQGNSAPDKSGLPSDRFSAERTGGSVSTLTIQRTQQEDSAVYLCASSLDNSPLHFGNGTRLTVT.

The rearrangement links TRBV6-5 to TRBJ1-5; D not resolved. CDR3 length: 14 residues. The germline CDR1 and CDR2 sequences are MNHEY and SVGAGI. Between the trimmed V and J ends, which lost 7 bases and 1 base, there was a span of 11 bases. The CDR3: CASIPGLSNQPQHF. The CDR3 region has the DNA TGTGCCAGCATCCCCGGACTCAGCAATCAGCCCCAGCATTTT.

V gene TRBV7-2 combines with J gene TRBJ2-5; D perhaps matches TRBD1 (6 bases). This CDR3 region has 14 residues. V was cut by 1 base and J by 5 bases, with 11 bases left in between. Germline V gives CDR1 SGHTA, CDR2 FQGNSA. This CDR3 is CASSLGQGMETQYF. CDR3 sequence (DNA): TGTGCCAGCAGCTTAGGGCAGGGGATGGAGACCCAGTACTTC. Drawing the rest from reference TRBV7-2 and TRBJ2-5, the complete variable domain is GAGVSQSPSNKVTEKGKDVELRCDPISGHTALYWYRQSLGQGLEFLIYFQGNSAPDKSGLPSDRFSAERTGGSVSTLTIQRTQQEDSAVYLCASSLGQGMETQYFGPGTRLLVL.

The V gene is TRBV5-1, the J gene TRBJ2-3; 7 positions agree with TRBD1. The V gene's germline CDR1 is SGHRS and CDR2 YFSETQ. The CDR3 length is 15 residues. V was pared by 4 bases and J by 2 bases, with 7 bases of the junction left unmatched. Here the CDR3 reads CASSTGQPNTDTQYF. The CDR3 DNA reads TGCGCCAGCAGCACGGGACAGCCCAACACAGATACGCAGTATTTT.